One sample yielded the 29 T cell receptor beta chains listed below, sequenced in a study of PD-L1 blockade in urothelial cancer. This table comes from immunoSEQ multiplex PCR, and its TCRdb copy is limited to in-frame clones, with some not included. The sample consists of under 70,000 clones, more than 70% of them appearing once. The time point is: peripheral blood 6 weeks after treatment start. Sequencing used PBMCs, obtained around atezolizumab (anti-PD-L1) treatment. Every receptor here comes from a man between 60 and 70 years old with urothelial cancer.

The chain links TRBV7-9 to TRBJ1-6, with 7 positions matching TRBD1. Germline V gene sequence: CDR1 SEHNR, CDR2 FQNEAQ (reference sequence). Unmatched junction bases numbered 4, after V lost 4 bases and J lost 7 bases. The CDR3 extends over 14 amino acids. The CDR3 reads CASSSGTENSPLHF. Written as DNA, the CDR3 is TGTGCCAGCAGCTCCGGGACAGAAAATTCACCCCTCCACTTT.

This clone was seen only once. The genes are TRBV5-1 and TRBJ2-1; 8 nucleotides agree with TRBD1. Germline-derived CDR1 and CDR2 are SGHRS and YFSETQ. V lost 4 bases to trimming and J lost 4 bases; unmatched junction nucleotides: 4. This CDR3 contains 14 residues. The CDR3 DNA reads as TGCGCCAGCAGCCCCAGGACAGGGTACAATGAGCAGTTCTTC. Translating it yields CASSPRTGYNEQFF.

Written as DNA, the CDR3 is TGTGCCAGCAGCTCCGGACAGCCCTGGACTTCCTACGAGCAGTACTTC. It encodes CASSSGQPWTSYEQYF. The V call is TRBV11-3, the J call TRBJ2-7; a possible D gene is TRBD1 (6 bases). CDR1 is SGHNT and CDR2 is YENEEA in the germline V gene. The CDR3 sequence is 16 residues long. Deletions cut 4 bases from V and 1 base from J, with 17 bases between.

V and J are TRBV6-1 and TRBJ1-1; D is possibly TRBD1 (5 bases). The V end lost 1 base, the J end lost 3 bases, and 9 bases lay between the germline ends. The CDR3 runs 14 residues. Germline assignment: CDR1 MNHNS and CDR2 SASEGT. The CDR3 bases are TGTGCCAGCAGTGAAGATGGGGGGGACACTGAAGCTTTCTTT. Translated: CASSEDGGDTEAFF.

This chain connects TRBV15 to TRBJ1-4; D may be TRBD1 (6 bases). The CDR3 runs 13 residues. The germline V gene has CDR1 LNHNV and CDR2 YYDKDF (reference sequence). Trimming took off 7 bases at V and 7 bases at J, with 13 bases between the two ends. The CDR3 is CATTRGGSEKLFF. DNA for the CDR3: TGTGCCACCACCAGGGGTGGGAGTGAAAAACTGTTTTTT.

This clone was seen a single time. In DNA, the CDR3 is TGTGCCAGCGGGGGGGAAGCTAGCACAGATACGCAGTATTTT. This gives the protein CASGGEASTDTQYF. The V gene is TRBV10-3, the J gene TRBJ2-3; 9 positions agree with TRBD2. Trimming at V came to 10 bases and at J to 0 bases, leaving 5 bases not matched to a gene. The CDR3 loop spans 14 amino acids. Germline lookup yields CDR1 ENHRY and CDR2 SYGVKD.

This chain joins TRBV4-1 and TRBJ2-5; maybe TRBD2 (6 bases). V shed 1 base and J shed 0 bases, with 12 bases lying between them. Germline V CDR1 and CDR2: MGHRA, YSYEKL. The CDR3 has 16 residues. The CDR3 region is CASSQAVTRYQETQYF. The CDR3 coding sequence is TGCGCCAGCAGCCAAGCGGTGACTAGATACCAAGAGACCCAGTACTTC.

V and J are TRBV18 and TRBJ1-4, with D tentatively TRBD1 (5 bases). The V gene lost 6 bases and the J gene lost 9 bases, with 20 bases spanning the gap. CDR3 length: 15 residues. The germline V gene has CDR1 KGHSH and CDR2 LQKENI. DNA of the CDR3: TGTGCCAGCTCCCCCGGGGGGGGATTTGAGAAAAAACTGTTTTTT. This sequence encodes CASSPGGGFEKKLFF.

This clone showed up just a few times. The chain couples TRBV19 to TRBJ1-6; tentatively, D is TRBD1 (6 bases). The V gene's germline CDR1 is LNHDA and CDR2 SQIVND (reference sequence). V gave up 4 bases and J gave up 10 bases, with 17 bases separating them. CDR3 length: 15 residues. Here the CDR3 reads CASSNPGQTSSPLHF. The DNA of the CDR3 is TGTGCCAGTAGTAACCCGGGACAAACCAGCTCACCCCTCCACTTT.

This clone was recorded only once. CDR3 amino acids: CASSKTNYDGQYF. Written as DNA, the CDR3 is TGTGCCAGTAGTAAGACTAACTACGACGGGCAGTACTTC. The V and J genes are TRBV19 and TRBJ2-7, with TRBD2 as a possible D gene (5 bases). Germline CDR1 and CDR2: LNHDA and SQIVND (reference sequence). V was trimmed by 4 bases and J by 9 bases, leaving 16 bases between them. This CDR3 has 13 amino acids.

The chain employs TRBV6-5 and TRBJ2-7; D is possibly TRBD2 (5 bases). The CDR3 is made up of 15 amino acids. Germline CDR1 is MNHEY and CDR2 is SVGAGI. V lost 10 bases and J lost 0, with 19 bases in between. CDR3 bases: TGTGCCACCACCCCGCGGCGGAGGAGCTCCTACGAGCAGTACTTC. It encodes CATTPRRRSSYEQYF.

V is TRBV11-1 and J is TRBJ2-1, with TRBD2 matching 7 bases. Germline V gene data show CDR1 as SGHAT and CDR2 as FQDESV (reference sequence). The CDR3 loop spans 14 amino acids. The trim removed 5 bases at V and 8 bases at J, leaving 9 bases unmatched. The CDR3 DNA reads TGTGCCAGCAGCGCGGCTAGCGGTAGACATGAGCAGTTCTTC. This encodes CASSAASGRHEQFF.

The V and J genes are TRBV30 and TRBJ2-1, with a possible D match to TRBD1 (6 bases). CDR1 is GTSNPN and CDR2 is SVGIG in the germline V gene (reference sequence). The V and J ends lost 4 bases and 3 bases respectively, with 13 bases between them. The CDR3 spans 14 residues. The CDR3, as DNA: TGTGCCTGGAACCGGGACAAAAGCTACAATGAGCAGTTCTTC. Protein sequence: CAWNRDKSYNEQFF. The whole variable domain, filled in from reference TRBV30 and TRBJ2-1, reads SQTIHQWPATLVQPVGSPLSLECTVEGTSNPNLYWYRQAAGRGLQLLFYSVGIGQISSEVPQNLSASRPQDRQFILSSKKLLLSDSGFYLCAWNRDKSYNEQFFGPGTRLTVL.

This chain joins TRBV7-2 and TRBJ2-1, with a weak D call TRBD1 (6 bases). Looked up from germline, CDR1 is SGHTA and CDR2 is FQGNSA. The CDR3 length is 15 residues. V was trimmed by 1 base and J by 4 bases, leaving 11 bases between them. The CDR3 DNA sequence: TGTGCCAGCAGCTTAGATCCAGGGGTTTACAATGAGCAGTTCTTC. It translates to CASSLDPGVYNEQFF. The variable domain in full, completed from reference TRBV7-2 and TRBJ2-1, reads GAGVSQSPSNKVTEKGKDVELRCDPISGHTALYWYRQSLGQGLEFLIYFQGNSAPDKSGLPSDRFSAERTGGSVSTLTIQRTQQEDSAVYLCASSLDPGVYNEQFFGPGTRLTVL.

J is TRBJ1-1 and V is TRBV6-6; no reliable D call. The V end lost 6 bases, the J end lost 5 bases, and 13 bases lay between the germline ends. The CDR3 extends over 13 amino acids. From germline, CDR1 is MNHNY and CDR2 SVGAGI (reference sequence). DNA for the CDR3: TGTGCCAGCAGAGATGGAGGGTGGACTGAAGCTTTCTTT. It yields the protein CASRDGGWTEAFF.

The chain uses TRBV2 and TRBJ2-2; perhaps TRBD1 as D (5 bases). There are 13 residues in the CDR3. The V end lost 7 bases, the J end lost 2 bases, and 8 bases lay between the germline ends. Germline V CDR1 and CDR2: SNHLY, FYNNEI. CDR3 DNA: TGTGCCAGCACAGGGCACAACACCGGGGAGCTGTTTTTT. It is translated as CASTGHNTGELFF. Combining the CDR3 with reference TRBV2 and TRBJ2-2 gives the whole variable domain EPEVTQTPSHQVTQMGQEVILRCVPISNHLYFYWYRQILGQKVEFLVSFYNNEISEKSEIFDDQFSVERPDGSNFTLKIRSTKLEDSAMYFCASTGHNTGELFFGEGSRLTVL.

This clone appeared a single time. The chain is built from TRBV19 and TRBJ2-1, with D tentatively TRBD1 (6 bases). The V gene lost 6 bases and the J gene lost 4 bases, with 22 bases spanning the gap. CDR1 and CDR2 (germline): LNHDA, SQIVND (reference sequence). The CDR3 sequence is 17 residues long. CDR3 nucleotide sequence: TGTGCCAGTAGCCTTTCACAGGGCCGGCGTGATTACAATGAGCAGTTCTTC. As protein: CASSLSQGRRDYNEQFF.

V usage is TRBV19 and J usage is TRBJ2-7; 7 bases fit TRBD2. The germline V gene has CDR1 LNHDA and CDR2 SQIVND (reference sequence). Trimming cost V 3 bases and J 1 base; bases outside gene matches: 9. The CDR3 loop spans 16 amino acids. The CDR3 loop reads CASSIRSLAESYEQYF. The CDR3 nucleotides are TGTGCCAGTAGTATTCGAAGTCTAGCGGAGTCCTACGAGCAGTACTTC.

This chain uses TRBV6-4 with TRBJ2-7; 7 positions agree with TRBD1. CDR1 is MRHNA, CDR2 SNTAGT, per germline. The CDR3 has 14 residues. V shed 6 bases, J shed 3 bases, and the junction held 8 bases outside the gene matches. This CDR3 reads CASRGQVRDYEQYF. The CDR3 DNA sequence: TGTGCCAGCAGAGGACAGGTCCGGGACTACGAGCAGTACTTC.

The chain is built from TRBV27 and TRBJ1-4; D uncertain. V gave up 0 bases and J gave up 2 bases, with 13 bases separating them. CDR1 and CDR2 (germline): MNHEY, SMNVEV (reference sequence). The CDR3 loop spans 17 amino acids. The CDR3 reads CASSLSSGISTNEKLFF. The CDR3 DNA is TGTGCCAGCAGTTTATCGTCGGGGATATCGACTAATGAAAAACTGTTTTTT.

CDR3 DNA sequence: TGCGCCAGCAGCCCGTCTGTGACAGGTCGCAGAAACACCATATATTTT. Translated: CASSPSVTGRRNTIYF. This chain connects TRBV5-1 to TRBJ1-3; perhaps TRBD1 as D (6 bases). From germline, CDR1 is SGHRS and CDR2 YFSETQ. The V gene lost 4 bases and the J gene lost 5 bases, with 19 bases spanning the gap. The length of the CDR3 is 16 residues. The variable domain in full, with the rest retrieved from reference TRBV5-1 and TRBJ1-3, is KAGVTQTPRYLIKTRGQQVTLSCSPISGHRSVSWYQQTPGQGLQFLFEYFSETQRNKGNFPGRFSGRQFSNSRSEMNVSTLELGDSALYLCASSPSVTGRRNTIYFGEGSWLTVV.

CDR3 DNA: TGTGCCAGTAGTAGGGTTATAACAGGGAGCTCTGGGGCCAACGTCCTGACTTTC. Translating it yields CASSRVITGSSGANVLTF. The chain has TRBV19 and TRBJ2-6; D perhaps matches TRBD1 (6 bases). With 4 bases removed from V and 0 bases from J, the gap between germline ends came to 16 bases. Germline CDR1 LNHDA, CDR2 SQIVND (reference sequence). The CDR3 sequence is 18 residues long.

This sequence joins TRBV7-3 and TRBJ2-3, with 8 bases fitting TRBD2. V shed 3 bases and J 4 bases; nucleotides not matched to a gene: 9. CDR3 length: 16 residues. Looked up from germline, CDR1 is SGHTA and CDR2 is FQGTGA. The CDR3 nucleotides are TGTGCCAGCAGCTTCCCGGACGGGGGGGTTCCAGATACGCAGTATTTT. Translation: CASSFPDGGVPDTQYF.

This clone occurred a few times. V is TRBV13 and J is TRBJ1-6; D perhaps matches TRBD1 (5 bases). Trimming stripped 0 bases from V and 15 bases from J, with 12 bases between. This CDR3 is 13 amino acids long. Per germline, CDR1 PRHDT and CDR2 FYEKMQ (reference sequence). The CDR3 DNA sequence: TGTGCCAGCAGCTTAGGCGGGGGGAAACTCCTCCACTTT. Protein sequence: CASSLGGGKLLHF.

The V and J genes are TRBV15 and TRBJ2-5, with 10 bases identical to TRBD2. Trimming removed 0 bases from V and 5 bases from J; junction bases left unmatched: 3. Germline CDR1 LNHNV, CDR2 YYDKDF (reference sequence). The length of the CDR3 is 15 residues. The CDR3 here is CATSRDPAGGETQYF. In DNA, the CDR3 is TGTGCCACCAGCAGAGATCCAGCGGGGGGGGAGACCCAGTACTTC.

This clone was found a few times. The chain recombines TRBV19 with TRBJ2-7, with 12 bases aligning to TRBD1. The germline V gene has CDR1 LNHDA and CDR2 SQIVND (reference sequence). The CDR3 length is 12 residues. The trim removed 9 bases at V and 6 bases at J, leaving 3 bases unmatched. The CDR3 region is CASRDRGLEQYF. CDR3 sequence (DNA): TGTGCCAGCCGGGACAGGGGGCTCGAGCAGTACTTC. Combining the CDR3 with reference TRBV19 and TRBJ2-7 gives the whole variable domain DGGITQSPKYLFRKEGQNVTLSCEQNLNHDAMYWYRQDPGQGLRLIYYSQIVNDFQKGDIAEGYSVSREKKESFPLTVTSAQKNPTAFYLCASRDRGLEQYFGPGTRLTVT.

The chain joins TRBV4-1 to TRBJ1-1; a weak D match, TRBD1 (6 bases). Germline loops: CDR1 MGHRA, CDR2 YSYEKL. V lost 1 base to trimming and J lost 1 base, with 13 bases between them. The CDR3 is 16 residues long. In nucleotides, the CDR3 is TGCGCCAGCAGCCAAGCCGCCCCGACAGGGAACACTGAAGCTTTCTTT. It encodes CASSQAAPTGNTEAFF.

V is TRBV15 and J is TRBJ2-3, with TRBD1 identical over 8 bases. CDR3 length: 16 amino acids. Germline lookup yields CDR1 LNHNV and CDR2 YYDKDF (reference sequence). The J segment lost 1 base and the V segment lost 1 base, leaving 4 bases of the junction unmatched. This CDR3 is CATSRGGQAGTDTQYF. The CDR3 region has the DNA TGTGCCACCAGCAGAGGGGGACAGGCTGGCACAGATACGCAGTATTTT.

The rearrangement joins TRBV4-1 to TRBJ1-2; maybe TRBD1 (5 bases). This CDR3 region has 13 residues. The germline CDR1 and CDR2 sequences are MGHRA and YSYEKL. V was cut by 4 bases and J by 7 bases, with 13 bases left in between. The CDR3 nucleotides read TGCGCCAGCAGCCGGCAGGGTTCTGCTGGCTACACCTTC. It codes for CASSRQGSAGYTF.